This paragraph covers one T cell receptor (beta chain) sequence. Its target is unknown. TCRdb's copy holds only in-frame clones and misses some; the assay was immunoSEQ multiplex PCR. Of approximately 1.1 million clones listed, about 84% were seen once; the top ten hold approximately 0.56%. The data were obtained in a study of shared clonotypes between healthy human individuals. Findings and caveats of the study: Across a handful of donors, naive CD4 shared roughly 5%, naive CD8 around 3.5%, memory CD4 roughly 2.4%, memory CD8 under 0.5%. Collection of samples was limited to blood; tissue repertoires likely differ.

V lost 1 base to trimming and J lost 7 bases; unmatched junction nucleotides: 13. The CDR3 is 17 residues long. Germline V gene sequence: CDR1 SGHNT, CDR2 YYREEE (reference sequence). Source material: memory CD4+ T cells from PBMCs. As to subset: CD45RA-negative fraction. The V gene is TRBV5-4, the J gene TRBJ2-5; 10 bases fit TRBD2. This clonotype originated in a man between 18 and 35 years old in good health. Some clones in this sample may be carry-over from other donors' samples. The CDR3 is CASSLQQAGGWGATQYF. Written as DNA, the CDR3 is TGTGCCAGCAGCTTGCAACAAGCGGGAGGGTGGGGGGCGACCCAGTACTTC.